The present entry profiles one T cell receptor beta chain with its context. Its antigen remains unidentified. Germline V CDR1 and CDR2: SGHRS, YFSETQ. After removal of 4 bases from V and 2 bases from J, the junction contained 11 bases not matched to a gene. The CDR3 spans 17 residues. The data derive from a study of glioma-infiltrating T cells after dendritic cell vaccination. Turning to the study itself: The vaccine used monocyte-derived dendritic cells pulsed overnight with autologous tumor lysate. Patients received three intradermal dendritic cell vaccine injections at biweekly intervals.

Study-level points and caveats: Few patients contributed both blood and tumor specimens.

The primer mix had 60 V beta and 13 J beta primers. Using immunoSEQ multiplex PCR, the repertoire was profiled, and TCRdb retains in-frame clones only, with some absent. The data show tens of thousands of clones, approximately 83% seen once. Time point denoted: after dendritic cell vaccination, including at tumor progression/relapse. The receptor's source is a human donor with glioblastoma. The chain joins TRBV5-1 to TRBJ2-3; 9 positions agree with TRBD2. The sample consisted of blood, taken after dendritic cell vaccination. CDR3 sequence: CASSRGGGGGDTDTQYF. The CDR3 nucleotides read TGCGCCAGCAGCCGCGGTGGCGGCGGGGGGGACACAGATACGCAGTATTTT.